This T cell receptor beta chain was sequenced during a study of blood T cells in healthy people across ages. The germline CDR1 and CDR2 sequences are KGHSH and LQKENI. V trimming: 3 bases; J trimming: 8 bases; junction bases outside the gene matches: 2. The CDR3 is made up of 15 amino acids. Together with a sample-barcoded 5' primer, a J-beta primer mix was included in a second PCR lasting about 7 to 11 cycles. TCRdb processed the 5' RACE reads anew with MiXCR; each CDR3 protein has one entry. The sample records about 380,000 distinct CDR3 sequences, about half being singletons. Material: blood. The chain carries TRBV18 and TRBJ2-1; 15 positions match TRBD2. The sequence came from a man in his fifties or sixties in good health. The CDR3 sequence is CASSPGTSGRYEQFF. The CDR3 DNA reads as TGTGCCAGCTCACCGGGGACTAGCGGGAGGTATGAGCAGTTCTTC.